This T cell receptor beta chain was captured in a study of cytomegalovirus exposure and HLA in healthy donors. Study-wide context: From HLA-typed donors, an early data release held about 85 million unique TCRs. Findings of the study overall: Reported findings show TCR beta sequences accurately forecast HLA-A and HLA-B alleles in most subjects.

Nominal health characterized the donors when sampled, though unrecorded immune exposures were likely. Primers for the PCR totalled 60 Vbeta and 13 Jbeta. The protocol was immunoSEQ multiplex PCR, while the TCRdb copy is restricted to in-frame clones and leaves out a portion. This table has about 190,000 clones, around 82% appearing once. V was trimmed by 2 bases and J by 0 bases, leaving 14 bases between them. The CDR3 sequence is 16 residues long. CDR1 and CDR2 from the germline V gene are KGHSH and LQKENI. Comment on this clone: Its antigen is not known.

Sequencing used PBMCs. The source of this sequence is a man aged 18 to 30 in good health and CMV-seronegative. The chain recombines TRBV18 with TRBJ2-7; no firm D call. The CDR3 DNA sequence: TGTGCCAGCTCACCAGAATGGAGTTATAGCTCCTACGAGCAGTACTTC. Its translation: CASSPEWSYSSYEQYF. The whole variable domain, remainder taken from reference TRBV18 and TRBJ2-7, is NAGVMQNPRHLVRRRGQEARLRCSPMKGHSHVYWYRQLPEEGLKFMVYLQKENIIDESGMPKERFSAEFPKEGPSILRIQQVVRGDSAAYFCASSPEWSYSSYEQYFGPGTRLTVT.